The entry below gives a single T cell receptor (beta chain) sequence along with its context. The antigen is unknown. This sample stems from a study of shared clonotypes between healthy human individuals. Findings and caveats of the study: Clonotype sharing among donors was expected to depend on sequencing depth.

Trimming removed 4 bases at V and 6 bases at J, with 7 bases between. Germline loops: CDR1 SNHLY, CDR2 FYNNEI. The CDR3 runs to 11 residues. Adult donors, all healthy and HIV-negative, had no recent acute infections or vaccinations. Sequenced by immunoSEQ multiplex PCR; TCRdb stores in-frame clones only, minus some. The table has a few million clones, roughly nine tenths seen once. The TCR sequence derives from a young man in good health. The sequencing input was naive CD4+ T cells sorted from blood. Subset reported: CD45RA+ positively selected. The chain is built from TRBV2 and TRBJ2-7; D remains unclear. CDR3 sequence (DNA): TGTGCCAGCAGTGTACAGATCGAGCAGTACTTC. It codes for CASSVQIEQYF.